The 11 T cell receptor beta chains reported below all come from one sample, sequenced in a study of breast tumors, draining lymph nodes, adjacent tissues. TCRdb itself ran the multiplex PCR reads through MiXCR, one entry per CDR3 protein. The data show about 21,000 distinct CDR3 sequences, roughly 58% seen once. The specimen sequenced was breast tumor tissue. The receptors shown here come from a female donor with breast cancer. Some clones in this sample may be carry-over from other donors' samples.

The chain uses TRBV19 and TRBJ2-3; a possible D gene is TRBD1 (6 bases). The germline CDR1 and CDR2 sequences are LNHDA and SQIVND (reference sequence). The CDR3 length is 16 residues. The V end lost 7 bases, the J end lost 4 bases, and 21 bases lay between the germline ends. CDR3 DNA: TGTGCCAGTATCAGCAGCGTAGATGGGGGCCCAGATACGCAGTATTTT. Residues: CASISSVDGGPDTQYF. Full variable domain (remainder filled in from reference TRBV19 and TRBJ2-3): DGGITQSPKYLFRKEGQNVTLSCEQNLNHDAMYWYRQDPGQGLRLIYYSQIVNDFQKGDIAEGYSVSREKKESFPLTVTSAQKNPTAFYLCASISSVDGGPDTQYFGPGTRLTVL.

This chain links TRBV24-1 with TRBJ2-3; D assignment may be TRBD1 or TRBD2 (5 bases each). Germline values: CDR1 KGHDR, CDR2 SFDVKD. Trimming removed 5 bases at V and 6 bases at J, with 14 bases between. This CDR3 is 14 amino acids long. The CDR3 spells CATSGRDPMDTQYF. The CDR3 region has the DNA TGTGCCACCAGTGGAAGGGACCCCATGGATACGCAGTATTTT.

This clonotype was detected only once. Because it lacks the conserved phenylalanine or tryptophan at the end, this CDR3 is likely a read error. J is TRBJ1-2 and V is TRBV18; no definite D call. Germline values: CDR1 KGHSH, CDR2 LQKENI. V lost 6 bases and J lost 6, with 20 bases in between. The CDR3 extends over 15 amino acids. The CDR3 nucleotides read TGTGCCAGCTCTAACACCGATCGGGTTTCCGATGGCTACACCTGC. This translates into CASSNTDRVSDGYTC.

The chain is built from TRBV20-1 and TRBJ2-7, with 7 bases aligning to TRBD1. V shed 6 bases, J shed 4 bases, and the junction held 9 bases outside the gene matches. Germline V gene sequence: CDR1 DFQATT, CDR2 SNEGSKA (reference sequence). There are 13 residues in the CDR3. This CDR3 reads CSASRDSGYEQYF. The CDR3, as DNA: TGCAGTGCCTCCCGGGACAGTGGGTACGAGCAGTACTTC.

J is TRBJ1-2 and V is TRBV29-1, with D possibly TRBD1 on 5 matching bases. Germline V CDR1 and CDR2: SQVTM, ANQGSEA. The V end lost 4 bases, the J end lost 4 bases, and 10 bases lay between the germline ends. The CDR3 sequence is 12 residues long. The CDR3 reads CSVGGDFYGYTF. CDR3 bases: TGCAGCGTTGGAGGGGACTTCTATGGCTACACCTTC.

DNA for the CDR3: TGTGCCAGCAGCGTCTTCAGGGGGGAATACGAGCAGTACTTC. Protein product: CASSVFRGEYEQYF. The chain is built from TRBV7-8 and TRBJ2-7; TRBD1 is a possible D gene (7 bases). The CDR3 runs 14 residues. Trimming took 5 bases from V and 4 from J, leaving 15 bases between them. The germline CDR1 and CDR2 sequences are SGHVS and FQNEAQ.

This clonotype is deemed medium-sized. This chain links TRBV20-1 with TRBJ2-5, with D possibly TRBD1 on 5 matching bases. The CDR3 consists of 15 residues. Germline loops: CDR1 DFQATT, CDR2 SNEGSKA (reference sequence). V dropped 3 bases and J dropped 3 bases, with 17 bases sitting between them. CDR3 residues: CSASTPRQGKETQYF. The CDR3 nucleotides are TGCAGTGCTAGCACCCCGCGGCAGGGTAAAGAGACCCAGTACTTC.

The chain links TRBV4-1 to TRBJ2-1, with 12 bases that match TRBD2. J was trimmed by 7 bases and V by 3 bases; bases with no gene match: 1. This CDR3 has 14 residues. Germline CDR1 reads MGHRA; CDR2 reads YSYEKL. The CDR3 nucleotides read TGCGCCAGCAGCCACCTAGCGGGAGGGAATGAGCAGTTCTTC. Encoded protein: CASSHLAGGNEQFF.

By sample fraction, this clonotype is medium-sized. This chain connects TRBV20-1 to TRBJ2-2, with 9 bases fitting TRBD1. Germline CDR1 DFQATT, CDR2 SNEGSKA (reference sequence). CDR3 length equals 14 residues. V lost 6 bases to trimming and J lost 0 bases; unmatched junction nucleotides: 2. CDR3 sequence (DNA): TGCAGTGCCCGGGACAGGGCGAACACCGGGGAGCTGTTTTTT. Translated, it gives CSARDRANTGELFF.

The CDR3 reads CASQGGALDQPQHF. In nucleotides, the CDR3 is TGTGCCAGCCAAGGGGGTGCCCTCGATCAGCCCCAGCATTTT. The V gene is TRBV19, the J gene TRBJ1-5, with D possibly TRBD1 on 6 matching bases. This CDR3 is built from 14 residues. The V end was cut by 9 bases, the J end by 5 bases, with 17 bases between. Germline V gives CDR1 LNHDA, CDR2 SQIVND (reference sequence).

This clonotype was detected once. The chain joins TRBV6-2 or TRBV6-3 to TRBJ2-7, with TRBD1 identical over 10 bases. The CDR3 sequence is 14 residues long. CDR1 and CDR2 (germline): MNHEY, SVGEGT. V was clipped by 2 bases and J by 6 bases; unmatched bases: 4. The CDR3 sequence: CASSYRRTGGEQYF. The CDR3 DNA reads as TGTGCCAGCAGTTACAGGCGGACAGGGGGCGAGCAGTACTTC.